The 18 T cell receptor beta chains in this list originate from one sample, sequenced in a study of T-cell reconstitution after alpha-beta-depleted transplantation in children. Using unique molecular identifiers, the investigators prepared the TCRbeta library. TCRdb called the PCR reads again in MiXCR, with one record for every CDR3 protein. The sample contains 450,000 to 500,000 distinct CDR3 sequences, around 13% of which appear only once. The sequencing used PBMCs from the stem cell graft donor, collected from the stem cell graft. Receptors originate from a human donor who donated a stem cell graft to a child with combined immunodeficiency.

This chain connects TRBV12-3 or TRBV12-4 to TRBJ2-1, with D maybe TRBD1 (6 bases). V dropped 6 bases and J dropped 5 bases, with 17 bases sitting between them. This CDR3 has 15 amino acids. CDR3 nucleotide sequence: TGTGCCAGCAGCTCAGGGGCAGGGGTACACAATGAGCAGTTCTTC. Translated: CASSSGAGVHNEQFF.

The table lists this clonotype with a few counts. V gene TRBV28 combines with J gene TRBJ2-7; D is perhaps TRBD2 (6 bases). The CDR3 contains 13 residues. The germline V and J ends were trimmed by 5 bases and 3 bases, with 11 bases remaining between them. CDR1 MDHEN and CDR2 SYDVKM come from the germline V gene. DNA of the CDR3: TGTGCCAGCAGTCAGGGACTCCACTACGAGCAGTACTTC. This translates into CASSQGLHYEQYF.

This clonotype was found many times. The chain links TRBV19 to TRBJ2-7, with a weak D call TRBD1 (6 bases). V lost 8 bases, J lost 5 bases, and 16 bases lay in between. Germline V gene lookup returns CDR1 LNHDA and CDR2 SQIVND (reference sequence). The CDR3 extends over 13 amino acids. Here the CDR3 reads CASSISRGNEQYF. The CDR3 nucleotides read TGTGCCAGTTCTATCAGCAGGGGTAACGAGCAGTACTTC. The whole variable domain, filled in from reference TRBV19 and TRBJ2-7, reads DGGITQSPKYLFRKEGQNVTLSCEQNLNHDAMYWYRQDPGQGLRLIYYSQIVNDFQKGDIAEGYSVSREKKESFPLTVTSAQKNPTAFYLCASSISRGNEQYFGPGTRLTVT.

This clonotype has just a few counts. The chain couples TRBV10-3 to TRBJ2-5, with TRBD2 matching 11 bases. V shed 10 bases and J 3 bases; nucleotides not matched to a gene: 19. This CDR3 region has 18 residues. CDR1 is ENHRY, CDR2 SYGVKD, per germline. The CDR3 reads CASSLLLAGASGEETQYF. The CDR3 DNA reads TGTGCCAGTTCCCTGCTACTAGCGGGAGCTTCAGGTGAAGAGACCCAGTACTTC.

This clonotype has only a few counts. The chain couples TRBV5-6 to TRBJ2-7; a weak D match, TRBD1 (6 bases). The V gene's germline CDR1 is SGHDT and CDR2 YYEEEE. Trimming pared 4 bases from V and 4 bases from J, leaving 18 bases between. This CDR3 is built from 15 residues. The CDR3 loop is CASSAPGKGDYEQYF. The CDR3 nucleotides read TGTGCCAGCAGCGCTCCGGGGAAGGGGGATTACGAGCAGTACTTC.

There are many counts of this clonotype. The chain links TRBV12-3 or TRBV12-4 to TRBJ2-7; 12 nucleotides match TRBD2. The CDR3 contains 14 residues. The ends lost 6 bases at V and 2 bases at J; junction bases unmatched: 2. The CDR3 loop is CASSRLAGAYEQYF. CDR3 nucleotides: TGTGCCAGCAGCCGACTAGCGGGGGCCTACGAGCAGTACTTC.

This clonotype was counted only a few times. This chain links TRBV6-2 or TRBV6-3 with TRBJ2-1, with 8 bases aligning to TRBD2. CDR3 size: 18 residues. Germline V gene data show CDR1 as MNHEY and CDR2 as SVGEGT. V lost 0 bases to trimming and J lost 4 bases; unmatched junction nucleotides: 11. The CDR3 loop reads CASSYSKLDGRGYNEQFF. CDR3 bases: TGTGCCAGCAGTTACTCGAAACTCGACGGGAGGGGTTACAATGAGCAGTTCTTC.

This clonotype has more than one count but fewer than ten. The chain has TRBV28 and TRBJ2-5; D possibly uses TRBD1 or TRBD2 (7 bases each). The CDR3 consists of 13 residues. From germline, CDR1 is MDHEN and CDR2 SYDVKM. Deletions cut 10 bases from V and 3 bases from J, with 15 bases between. The CDR3 DNA is TGTGCCACCACAGGGGAGGGGAAAGAGACCCAGTACTTC. It encodes CATTGEGKETQYF.

There are a few counts of this clonotype. The V gene is TRBV24-1, the J gene TRBJ2-5, with D tentatively TRBD2 (5 bases). The ends were cut back, 5 bases at V and 5 bases at J, with 11 bases in the middle. CDR1 is KGHDR and CDR2 is SFDVKD in the germline V gene. The CDR3 runs 13 residues. In DNA form, the CDR3 reads TGTGCCACCAGTGGGGCGGGTTCGGAGACCCAGTACTTC. This codes for CATSGAGSETQYF.

The CDR3 loop reads CASSPMGMGGSTDTQYF. The CDR3 coding sequence is TGTGCCAGCAGCCCCATGGGGATGGGGGGGTCGACAGATACGCAGTATTTT. The chain uses TRBV6-1 and TRBJ2-3; 7 bases fit TRBD2. The CDR3 spans 17 residues. V lost 6 bases to trimming and J lost 3 bases; unmatched junction nucleotides: 15. The germline gives CDR1 MNHNS, CDR2 SASEGT.

The CDR3 here is CASSLGFRQPQHF. The DNA of the CDR3 is TGTGCCAGCAGCTTAGGCTTTCGTCAGCCCCAGCATTTT. The V call is TRBV7-3, the J call TRBJ1-5; no clear D gene. The CDR3 length is 13 residues. V was pared by 2 bases and J by 6 bases, with 8 bases between. CDR1 and CDR2 (germline): SGHTA, FQGTGA. Looking up the rest from reference TRBV7-3 and TRBJ1-5 gives the full variable domain: GAGVSQTPSNKVTEKGKYVELRCDPISGHTALYWYRQSLGQGPEFLIYFQGTGAADDSGLPNDRFFAVRPEGSVSTLKIQRTERGDSAVYLCASSLGFRQPQHFGDGTRLSIL.

J is TRBJ1-1 and V is TRBV4-3; D is ambiguous. Germline CDR1 and CDR2: LGHNA and YSLEER. V shed 3 bases and J shed 5 bases, with 16 bases lying between them. CDR3 length: 15 amino acids. For the CDR3, the DNA is TGCGCCAGCAGCCAGCGTAGGTGGGGTGGGACTGAAGCTTTCTTT. Amino acids: CASSQRRWGGTEAFF.

This clonotype appeared many times. The rearrangement uses TRBV4-3 and TRBJ1-1; possibly TRBD1 for D (5 bases). CDR1 LGHNA and CDR2 YSLEER come from the germline V gene. V lost 4 bases and J lost 4, with 19 bases in between. CDR3 length: 16 amino acids. CDR3 coding DNA: TGCGCCAGCAGCCCCCATCCCGATACAGGTACCACTGAAGCTTTCTTT. As protein: CASSPHPDTGTTEAFF.

The chain uses TRBV7-3 and TRBJ2-7; no clear D gene. This CDR3 is 17 amino acids long. The V gene lost 0 bases and the J gene lost 4 bases, with 19 bases spanning the gap. CDR1 is SGHTA and CDR2 is FQGTGA in the germline V gene. In DNA form, the CDR3 reads TGTGCCAGCAGCTTAACTGGCGGCCTGCATGGTGGATACGAGCAGTACTTC. This gives the protein CASSLTGGLHGGYEQYF.

This clonotype was detected only a few times. The V gene is TRBV6-2 or TRBV6-3, the J gene TRBJ2-5; D is ambiguous. CDR1 is MNHEY and CDR2 is SVGEGT in the germline V gene. The CDR3 is 13 amino acids. V was clipped by 2 bases and J by 10 bases, with 14 bases between them. The CDR3 region is CASSYHAIGDQYF. For the CDR3, the DNA is TGTGCCAGCAGTTACCATGCGATAGGTGACCAGTACTTC.

This clonotype has only a few counts. The genes are TRBV20-1 and TRBJ1-5; D not certain. Deletions cut 2 bases from V and 4 bases from J, with 18 bases between. Germline V gene sequence: CDR1 DFQATT, CDR2 SNEGSKA (reference sequence). This CDR3 has 16 amino acids. CDR3 DNA sequence: TGCAGTGCTAGATTTGCAGGATCAGCTCAAAATCAGCCCCAGCATTTT. This sequence encodes CSARFAGSAQNQPQHF.

This clonotype was observed a few times. The CDR3 nucleotides read TGTGCCAGCACCGGCGGGGGGGCGCTCAATGAGCAGTTCTTC. Protein: CASTGGGALNEQFF. The chain has TRBV12-3 or TRBV12-4 and TRBJ2-1, with 9 bases aligning to TRBD2. The junction had 7 bases not matched to a gene; V was cut back by 7 bases and J by 6 bases. The CDR3 runs 14 residues.

This clonotype was seen a handful of times. The chain uses TRBV4-1 and TRBJ2-4; D possibly corresponds to TRBD2 (5 bases). The CDR3 covers 15 residues. Trimming shortened V by 2 bases and J by 0 bases, and 8 bases separated the two germline ends. CDR1 is MGHRA and CDR2 is YSYEKL in the germline V gene. The DNA of the CDR3 is TGCGCCAGCAGCCAAATAGGACTAGCCAAAAACATTCAGTACTTC. Encoded protein: CASSQIGLAKNIQYF.